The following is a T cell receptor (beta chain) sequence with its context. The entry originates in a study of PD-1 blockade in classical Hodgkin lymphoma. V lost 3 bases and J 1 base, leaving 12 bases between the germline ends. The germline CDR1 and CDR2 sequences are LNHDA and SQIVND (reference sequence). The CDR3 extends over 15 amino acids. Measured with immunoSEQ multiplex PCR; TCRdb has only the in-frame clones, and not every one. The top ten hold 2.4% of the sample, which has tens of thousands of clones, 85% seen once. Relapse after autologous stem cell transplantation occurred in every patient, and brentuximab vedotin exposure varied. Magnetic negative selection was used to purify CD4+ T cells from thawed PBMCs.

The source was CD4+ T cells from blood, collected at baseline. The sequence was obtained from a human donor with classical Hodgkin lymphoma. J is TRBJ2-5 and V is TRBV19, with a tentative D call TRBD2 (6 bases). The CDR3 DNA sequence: TGTGCCAGTAGTATTGACACGGGAGTCCAAGAGACCCAGTACTTC. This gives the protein CASSIDTGVQETQYF.